The rows below give T cell receptor beta chains drawn from one sample of a study of blood T cells in healthy people across ages. TCRdb re-called the 5' RACE reads through MiXCR, storing one row per CDR3 protein. The top ten clones hold 8% to 10% of a sample with around 700,000 distinct CDR3 sequences, approximately 25% of them seen once. This same sample was also taken into another study, of T cells of mothers and their children.

Material: blood. All receptors derive from a boy aged 5-17 years in good health. Both conserved end residues are part of each CDR3. A D gene is named only where the DNA matches it firmly. Where a row states a size, it is once, few, many or the class of an expanded clone; other rows omit it.

TRBJ2-7 . . TRBV7-6 TGTGCCAGCAGCCCCAGGGAAGGGGAGCAGTACTTC CASSPREGEQYF
TRBJ2-5 few . TRBV15 TGTGCCACCAGCAGAGATCTCTCAGAAGAGACCCAGTACTTC CATSRDLSEETQYF
TRBJ2-5 . . TRBV5-1 TGCGCCAGCAGCTTGAAGGGCGGCTTCCAAGAGACCCAGTACTTC CASSLKGGFQETQYF
TRBJ2-7 . . TRBV6-5 TGTGCCAGCAGTTACGACGGTAACTACGAGCAGTACTTC CASSYDGNYEQYF
TRBJ2-2 . TRBD2 TRBV7-8 TGTGCCAGCAGCCCCGGGGGGGCGGCTAGCGGGATCGGGGAGCTGTTTTTT CASSPGGAASGIGELFF
TRBJ2-1 . TRBD2 TRBV18 TGTGCCAGCTCACTGACTAGCATCTATGAGCAGTTCTTC CASSLTSIYEQFF
TRBJ2-1 . . TRBV12-3/TRBV12-4 TGTGCCAGCAGTTTCTTGGCAGGGGGGATTAACAATGAGCAGTTCTTC CASSFLAGGINNEQFF
TRBJ2-5 . . TRBV29-1 TGCAGCGTTGAAGGCGGGTTGGGGAACGCCTACCAGCAGTACTTC CSVEGGLGNAYQQYF
TRBJ1-5 . TRBD1 TRBV28 TGTGCCAGCAGTTTACATCGGGCGACAGGGGTCCCTAGCAATCAGCCCCAGCATTTT CASSLHRATGVPSNQPQHF
TRBJ2-1 . . TRBV12-3/TRBV12-4 TGTGCCAGCAGTTTAAGGGCTAGCTCCTACAATGAGCAGTTCTTC CASSLRASSYNEQFF
TRBJ2-1 few . TRBV4-3 TGCGCCAGCAGCCAAGATTTGGATTTGGGCAATGAGCAGTTCTTC CASSQDLDLGNEQFF
TRBJ2-2 few . TRBV5-6 TGTGCCAGCAGCTTGGAACGATCCACCGGGGAGCTGTTTTTT CASSLERSTGELFF
TRBJ2-3 . TRBD2 TRBV12-3/TRBV12-4 TGTGCCAGCAGTCGATGGACTAGCGGGACCACAGATACGCAGTATTTT CASSRWTSGTTDTQYF
TRBJ2-1 . TRBD2 TRBV7-3 TGTGCCAGCAGCTTATTGGGCGGGGGGACCCCCAATGAGCAGTTCTTC CASSLLGGGTPNEQFF
TRBJ1-2 . . TRBV6-1 TGTGCCGGCAGTGAAGCGCAAGAGCATGGCTACGCCTTC CAGSEAQEHGYAF
TRBJ2-1 . . TRBV2 TGTGCCAGCAACCAAGTTTTCTCCTACAATGAGCAGTTCTTC CASNQVFSYNEQFF
TRBJ2-7 many TRBD1 TRBV29-1 TGCAGCGTTGAAGGGGCAGGGGGATACGAGCAGTACTTC CSVEGAGGYEQYF
TRBJ2-7 few . TRBV9 TGTGCCAGCAGCCCGAATGGGGCGTCCTACGAGCAGTACTTC CASSPNGASYEQYF
TRBJ2-5 . . TRBV29-1 TGCAGCGTTGATGAGGGGTTGGGGGAGACCCAGTACTTC CSVDEGLGETQYF
TRBJ2-5 few . TRBV4-1 TGCGCCAGCAGTCGCTCTACCCCGGCCGATATGGAGACCCAGTACTTC CASSRSTPADMETQYF
TRBJ2-1 . TRBD2 TRBV14 TGTGCCAGCAGCCAGTTTCGGACTAGGGATGAGCAGTTCTTC CASSQFRTRDEQFF
TRBJ2-3 . TRBD1 TRBV20-1 TGCAGTGCTAGTCACTTAACAGGGGGACGCACAGATACGCAGTATTTT CSASHLTGGRTDTQYF
TRBJ2-1 . . TRBV5-1 TGCGCCAGCAGCTTGAGAGGAGACAATGAGCAGTTCTTC CASSLRGDNEQFF
TRBJ2-1 . TRBD2 TRBV3-1 TGTGCCAGCAGCCAAGCCCCTTCTAGCGGGAGTGATGAGCAGTTCTTC CASSQAPSSGSDEQFF
TRBJ2-5 . TRBD2 TRBV7-2 TGTGCCAGCAGCTTAAGACTAGCGGGGGGGCCGGGGGAGACCCAGGACTTC CASSLRLAGGPGETQDF
TRBJ2-1 . . TRBV2 TGTGCCAGCAGTGGGGATTATGGGAGTTCCTACAATGAGCAGTTCTTC CASSGDYGSSYNEQFF
TRBJ2-1 . TRBD1 TRBV6-2/TRBV6-3 TGTGCCAGCACCTTCCGGGACAGGGCGTTCAATGAGCAGTTCTTC CASTFRDRAFNEQFF
TRBJ1-6 few . TRBV5-1 TGCGCCAGCAGCCTCGGGGGGCAGAACAATTCACCCCTCCACTTT CASSLGGQNNSPLHF
TRBJ1-5 . . TRBV7-2 TGTGCCAGCAGCTTAGAGGGCAGGGGCAATCAGCCCCAGCATTTT CASSLEGRGNQPQHF
TRBJ2-3 . TRBD1 TRBV18 TGTGCCAGCTCAACGACAGGGCATCACACAGATACGCAGTATTTT CASSTTGHHTDTQYF
TRBJ2-5 . . TRBV7-9 TGTGCCAGCAGCTTAGACTTTACAGTTCGGGGGGAGACCCAGTACTTC CASSLDFTVRGETQYF
TRBJ1-2 . . TRBV19 TGTGCCAGTAGTATAGGTGACGGTGGTTATGGCTACACCTTC CASSIGDGGYGYTF
TRBJ2-4 . . TRBV20-1 TGCAGTGCCGGGACTTTTAAAAACATTCAGTACTTC CSAGTFKNIQYF
TRBJ2-4 . . TRBV7-8 TGTGCCAGCAGCACCCATGGGGGGTGGGACATTCAGTACTTC CASSTHGGWDIQYF
TRBJ1-1 . . TRBV12-3/TRBV12-4 TGTGCCAGCAGTGGGGTCGTAGGAAGGGACACTGAAGCTTTCTTT CASSGVVGRDTEAFF
TRBJ2-7 . . TRBV2 TGTGCCAGCAGGGTCAGGCGAGAGTCCTACGAGCAGTACTTC CASRVRRESYEQYF
TRBJ2-7 few TRBD1 TRBV7-2 TGTGCCAGCAGCCAGGGGCCTCACAGGGGCTCCTACGAGCAGTACTTC CASSQGPHRGSYEQYF
TRBJ2-7 few . TRBV10-3 TGTGCCATCAGTGATAGTGACATGAACGAGCAGTACTTC CAISDSDMNEQYF
TRBJ2-7 . . TRBV29-1 TGCAGCGTTGAACAGTGGGACCGGACTTCCTACGAGCAGTACTTC CSVEQWDRTSYEQYF
TRBJ2-1 few TRBD2 TRBV7-9 TGTGCCAGCAGCTCCCCGTCAGCGGGGTACAATGAGCAGTTCTTC CASSSPSAGYNEQFF
TRBJ1-6 . . TRBV2 TGTGCCAGCCGCCGTCGTAACTCACCCCTCCACTTT CASRRRNSPLHF
TRBJ2-3 . TRBD2 TRBV20-1 TGCAGTGCTCATAGCGGGGGGGCCGTTGATACGCAGTATTTT CSAHSGGAVDTQYF
TRBJ2-2 . . TRBV4-3 TGCGCCAGCAGCCAAGAGGGGTATTCATGGGGGGACACCGGGGAGCTGTTTTTT CASSQEGYSWGDTGELFF
TRBJ1-1 . . TRBV3-1 TGTGCCAGCAGCCAAGAAGGGTCGAACACTGAAGCTTTCTTT CASSQEGSNTEAFF
TRBJ1-2 few . TRBV20-1 TGCAGTGCTAGCTATATTGGGGAGGTCAACTATGGCTACACCTTC CSASYIGEVNYGYTF
TRBJ2-7 . . TRBV7-3 TGTGCCAGCAGCTTAGGTGGTAGCGCGAGCGTCGAGCAGTACTTC CASSLGGSASVEQYF
TRBJ1-1 . . TRBV12-3/TRBV12-4 TGTGCCAGCAGTTTTCGGCAATCCACTGAAGCTTTCTTT CASSFRQSTEAFF
TRBJ2-5 many . TRBV27 TGTGCCAGCAGTTTAATTGGAGGGGAGACCCAGTACTTC CASSLIGGETQYF
TRBJ2-5 . . TRBV7-6 TGTGCCAGCAGCTTGTGGTCTAGCGCCCAAGAGACCCAGTACTTC CASSLWSSAQETQYF
TRBJ2-1 . TRBD2 TRBV7-9 TGTGCCAGCAGATCTAGCGGGAGTTCAGGCAATGAGCAGTTCTTC CASRSSGSSGNEQFF